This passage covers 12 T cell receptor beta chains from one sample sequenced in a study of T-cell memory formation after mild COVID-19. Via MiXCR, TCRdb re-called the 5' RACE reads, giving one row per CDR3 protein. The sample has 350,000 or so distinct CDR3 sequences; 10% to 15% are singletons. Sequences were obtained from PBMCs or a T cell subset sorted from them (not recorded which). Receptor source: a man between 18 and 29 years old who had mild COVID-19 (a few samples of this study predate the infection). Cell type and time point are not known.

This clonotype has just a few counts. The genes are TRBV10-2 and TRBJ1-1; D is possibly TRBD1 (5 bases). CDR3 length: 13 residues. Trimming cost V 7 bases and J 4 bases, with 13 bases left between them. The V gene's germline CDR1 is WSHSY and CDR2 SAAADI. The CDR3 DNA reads TGCGCCAGCACTGGGGGGAAGGGCACTGAAGCTTTCTTT. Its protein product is CASTGGKGTEAFF.

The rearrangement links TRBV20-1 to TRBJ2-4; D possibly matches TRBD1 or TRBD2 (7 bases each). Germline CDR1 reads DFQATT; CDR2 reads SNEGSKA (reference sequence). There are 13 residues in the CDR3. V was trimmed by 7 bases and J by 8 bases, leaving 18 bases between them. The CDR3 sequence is CSGGLAGGDIQYF. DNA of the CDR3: TGCAGTGGGGGGCTGGCAGGGGGGGACATTCAGTACTTC.

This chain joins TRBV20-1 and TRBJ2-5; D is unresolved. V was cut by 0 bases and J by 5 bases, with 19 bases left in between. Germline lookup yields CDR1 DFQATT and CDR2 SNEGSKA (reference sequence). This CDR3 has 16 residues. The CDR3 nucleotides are TGCAGTGCTAGAGATGTTCTCCAGGTTAGGGCGGAGACCCAGTACTTC. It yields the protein CSARDVLQVRAETQYF.

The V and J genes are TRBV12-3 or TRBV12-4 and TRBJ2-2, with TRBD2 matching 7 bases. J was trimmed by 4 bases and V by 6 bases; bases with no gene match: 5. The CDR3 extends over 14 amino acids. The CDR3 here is CASSVGGFTGELFF. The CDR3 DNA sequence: TGTGCCAGCAGCGTCGGGGGGTTCACCGGGGAGCTGTTTTTT.

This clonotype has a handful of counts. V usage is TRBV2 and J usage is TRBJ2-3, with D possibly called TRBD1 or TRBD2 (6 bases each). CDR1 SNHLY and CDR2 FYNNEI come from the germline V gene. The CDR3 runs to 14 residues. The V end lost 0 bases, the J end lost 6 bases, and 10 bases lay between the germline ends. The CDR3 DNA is TGTGCCAGCAGTGAAGCGTGGGGGGCGGATACGCAGTATTTT. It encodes CASSEAWGADTQYF.

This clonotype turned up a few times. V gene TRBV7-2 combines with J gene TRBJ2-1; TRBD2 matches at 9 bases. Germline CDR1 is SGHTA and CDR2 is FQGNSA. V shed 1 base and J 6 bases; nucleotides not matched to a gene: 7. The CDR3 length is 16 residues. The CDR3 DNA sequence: TGTGCCAGCAGCTTAGGCCGGGCGGGGGGGCCCAATGAGCAGTTCTTC. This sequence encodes CASSLGRAGGPNEQFF.

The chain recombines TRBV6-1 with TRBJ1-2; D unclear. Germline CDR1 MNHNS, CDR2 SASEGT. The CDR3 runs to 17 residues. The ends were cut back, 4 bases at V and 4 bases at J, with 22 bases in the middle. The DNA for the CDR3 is TGTGCCAGCAGTGGAGAGACGAACACCGCGGTCCTCTATGGCTACACCTTC. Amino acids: CASSGETNTAVLYGYTF.

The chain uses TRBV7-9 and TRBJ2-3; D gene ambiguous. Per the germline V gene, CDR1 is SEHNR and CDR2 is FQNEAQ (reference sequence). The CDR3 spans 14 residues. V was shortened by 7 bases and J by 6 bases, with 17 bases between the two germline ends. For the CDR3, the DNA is TGTGCCAGCACCCGAGTTGGTCGGACGGATACGCAGTATTTT. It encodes CASTRVGRTDTQYF.

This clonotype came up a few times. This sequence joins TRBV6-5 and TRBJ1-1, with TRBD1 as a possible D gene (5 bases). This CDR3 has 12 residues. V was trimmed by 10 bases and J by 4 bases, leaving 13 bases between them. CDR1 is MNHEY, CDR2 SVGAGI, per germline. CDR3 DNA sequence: TGTGCCACGGGGCGGGGAGGCACTGAAGCTTTCTTT. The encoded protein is CATGRGGTEAFF.

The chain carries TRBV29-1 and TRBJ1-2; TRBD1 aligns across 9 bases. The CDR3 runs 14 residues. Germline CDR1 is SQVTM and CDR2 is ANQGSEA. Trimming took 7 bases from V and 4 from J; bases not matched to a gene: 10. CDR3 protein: CSASLRDRAYGYTF. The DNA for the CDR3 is TGCAGCGCCTCGTTAAGGGACAGGGCCTATGGCTACACCTTC.

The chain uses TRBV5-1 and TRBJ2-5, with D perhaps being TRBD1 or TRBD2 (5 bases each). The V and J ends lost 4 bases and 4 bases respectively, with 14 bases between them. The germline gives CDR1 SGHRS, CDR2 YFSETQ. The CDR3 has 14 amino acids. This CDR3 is CASSAVQGTETQYF. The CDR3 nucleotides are TGCGCCAGCAGCGCCGTCCAAGGGACAGAGACCCAGTACTTC.

The CDR3 DNA reads as TGTGCCAGCAGTCCAGGGACAGGGGGCGACTATGGCTACACCTTC. This encodes CASSPGTGGDYGYTF. The chain is built from TRBV12-3 or TRBV12-4 and TRBJ1-2; 12 positions match TRBD1. V was clipped by 5 bases and J by 3 bases; unmatched bases: 4. The length of the CDR3 is 15 residues.